These 9 T cell receptor beta chains were sequenced from one sample in a study of T-cell reconstitution after alpha-beta-depleted transplantation in children. Library preparation (for TCRbeta) was performed with unique molecular identifiers. TCRdb re-derived calls from the PCR reads in MiXCR, one entry per CDR3 protein. Of around 670,000 distinct CDR3 sequences listed, about an eighth are singletons. Sequenced material: PBMCs, taken before TCRalphabeta/CD19-depleted stem cell transplant. These TCRs come from a girl aged 2 to 9 with congenital amegakaryocytic thrombocytopenia, due to receive a stem cell transplant.

This clonotype was seen only a few times. CDR3 region: CASSQGISGIGADTQYF. The CDR3 coding sequence is TGTGCCAGCAGCCAAGGCATTAGCGGGATTGGTGCGGATACGCAGTATTTT. V is TRBV3-1 and J is TRBJ2-3; 8 positions match TRBD2. V lost 1 base and J lost 6; bases outside the gene matches: 12. Germline V CDR1 and CDR2: LGHDT, YNNKEL (reference sequence). The CDR3 is made up of 17 amino acids.

This clonotype was seen ten or more times. The rearrangement links TRBV12-3 or TRBV12-4 to TRBJ1-6, with D unclear. This CDR3 region has 14 residues. Deletions cut 3 bases from V and 9 bases from J, with 12 bases between. The CDR3 coding sequence is TGTGCCAGCAGTTTGGCGGGCGCTGGTTCACCCCTCCACTTT. It specifies CASSLAGAGSPLHF.

This clonotype came up many times. The rearrangement links TRBV10-3 to TRBJ2-1; TRBD2 agrees at 12 bases. V was clipped by 11 bases and J by 0 bases; unmatched bases: 5. Germline-derived CDR1 and CDR2 are ENHRY and SYGVKD. The CDR3 is made up of 15 amino acids. The CDR3 DNA follows: TGTGCCGCAACTAGCGGGGGGAGCTCCTACAATGAGCAGTTCTTC. Amino acids: CAATSGGSSYNEQFF.

In this sample, this clonotype turned up a few times. The V gene is TRBV28, the J gene TRBJ2-2; D unresolved. Trimming cost V 7 bases and J 1 base, with 13 bases left between them. From germline, CDR1 is MDHEN and CDR2 SYDVKM. This CDR3 is built from 15 residues. CDR3 DNA: TGTGCCAGCAACCGGCTCGATAAGAACACCGGGGAGCTGTTTTTT. Translation gives CASNRLDKNTGELFF.

The rearrangement uses TRBV4-2 and TRBJ2-5; 7 positions match TRBD2. Germline assignment: CDR1 LGHNA and CDR2 YNFKEQ. The junction had 12 bases not matched to a gene; V was cut back by 4 bases and J by 1 base. This CDR3 is built from 17 residues. CDR3 residues: CASSRVLLADFQETQYF. CDR3 DNA sequence: TGTGCCAGCAGCCGAGTGTTGCTAGCGGATTTCCAAGAGACCCAGTACTTC.

This clonotype was seen a few times. DNA of the CDR3: TGTGCCAGCAGTCCTTTGACGGCGGGCTACGAGCAGTACTTC. Translated: CASSPLTAGYEQYF. The chain employs TRBV27 and TRBJ2-7; D possibly corresponds to TRBD2 (5 bases). Germline V gives CDR1 MNHEY, CDR2 SMNVEV (reference sequence). The CDR3 covers 14 residues. The V end lost 5 bases, the J end lost 3 bases, and 14 bases lay between the germline ends.

This clonotype was seen more than once but under ten times. The V call is TRBV6-5, the J call TRBJ2-7, with D maybe TRBD2 (5 bases). The CDR3 is made up of 13 amino acids. Trimming took 0 bases from V and 6 from J, leaving 9 bases between them. Germline V CDR1 and CDR2: MNHEY, SVGAGI. CDR3 in DNA: TGTGCCAGCAGTTACTCGCGGGTAAGCGAGCAGTACTTC. Translation gives CASSYSRVSEQYF.

The genes are TRBV29-1 and TRBJ2-3; the D gene is possibly TRBD2 (5 bases). The germline V gene encodes CDR1 SQVTM and CDR2 ANQGSEA. The V and J ends lost 7 bases and 3 bases respectively, with 29 bases between them. The CDR3 covers 18 residues. The DNA for the CDR3 is TGCAGCGCCTGCGTGGCGGGTGTCGAGGATAGCAAGACAGATACGCAGTATTTT. Its translation is CSACVAGVEDSKTDTQYF.

This clonotype was seen a few times. The V and J genes are TRBV5-5 and TRBJ2-5; 7 bases are shared with TRBD1. CDR1 and CDR2 from the germline V gene are SGHKS and YYEKEE (reference sequence). The V gene end was trimmed by 4 bases and the J gene end by 7 bases; junction bases not matched to a gene: 16. The CDR3 contains 16 residues. CDR3 bases: TGTGCCAGCAGCCCAGACGACATACGACAGGGCGGGACCCAGTACTTC. Its translation is CASSPDDIRQGGTQYF. Supplemented by reference TRBV5-5 and TRBJ2-5, the full variable domain reads DAGVTQSPTHLIKTRGQQVTLRCSPISGHKSVSWYQQVLGQGPQFIFQYYEKEERGRGNFPDRFSARQFPNYSSELNVNALLLGDSALYLCASSPDDIRQGGTQYFGPGTRLLVL.